The source of this TCR beta chain is a study of patients and donors after allogeneic stem cell transplantation. The V and J ends lost 3 bases and 4 bases respectively, with 4 bases between them. This CDR3 comprises 12 residues. Per germline, CDR1 SNHLY and CDR2 FYNNEI. This clonotype was recorded a few times. Via MiXCR, TCRdb re-called the RT-PCR reads, giving one row per CDR3 protein. The table has 150,000 to 250,000 distinct CDR3 sequences, 41% seen once; the top ten hold 25% to 35%. The chain recombines TRBV2 with TRBJ1-5; no reliable D call. The source material was blood, either unsorted or a sorted T cell fraction (not recorded which). The receptor comes from a human donor who was either an allogeneic HSCT recipient or a stem cell or donor lymphocyte infusion donor (not recorded which). It is not recorded whose cells these are; they may come from a transplant donor. The CDR3: CASSEFNQPQHF. DNA of the CDR3: TGTGCCAGCAGTGAGTTTAATCAGCCCCAGCATTTT.